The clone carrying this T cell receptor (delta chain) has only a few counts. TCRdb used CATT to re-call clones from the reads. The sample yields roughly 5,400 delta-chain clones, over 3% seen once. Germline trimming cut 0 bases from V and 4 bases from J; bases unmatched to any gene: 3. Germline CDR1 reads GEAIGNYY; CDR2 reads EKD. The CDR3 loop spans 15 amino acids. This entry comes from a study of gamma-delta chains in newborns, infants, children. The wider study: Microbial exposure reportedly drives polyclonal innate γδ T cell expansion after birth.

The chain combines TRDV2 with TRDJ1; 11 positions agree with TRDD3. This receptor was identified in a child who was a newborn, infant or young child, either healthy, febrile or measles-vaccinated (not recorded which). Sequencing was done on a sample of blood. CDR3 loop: CACDTWGIRGDKLIF. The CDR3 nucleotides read TGTGCCTGTGACACCTGGGGGATACGGGGCGATAAACTCATCTTT.